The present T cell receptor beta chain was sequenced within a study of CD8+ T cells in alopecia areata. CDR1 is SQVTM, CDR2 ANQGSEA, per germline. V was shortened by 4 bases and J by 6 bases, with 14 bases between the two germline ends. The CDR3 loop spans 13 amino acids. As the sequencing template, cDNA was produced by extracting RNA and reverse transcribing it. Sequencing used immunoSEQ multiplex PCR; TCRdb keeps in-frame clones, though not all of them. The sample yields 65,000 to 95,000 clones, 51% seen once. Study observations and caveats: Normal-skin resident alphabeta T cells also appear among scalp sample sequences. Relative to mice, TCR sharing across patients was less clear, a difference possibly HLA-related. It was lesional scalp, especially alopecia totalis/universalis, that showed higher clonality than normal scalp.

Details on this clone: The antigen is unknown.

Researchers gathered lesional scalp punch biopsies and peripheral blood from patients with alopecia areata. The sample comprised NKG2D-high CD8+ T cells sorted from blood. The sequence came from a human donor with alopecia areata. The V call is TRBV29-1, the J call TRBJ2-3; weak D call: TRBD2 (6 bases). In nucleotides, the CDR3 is TGCAGCGTTGTAGGCGCGGGGTCGGATACGCAGTATTTT. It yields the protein CSVVGAGSDTQYF.